The present T cell receptor (beta chain) was sequenced within a study of blood T cell repertoires in COVID-19. Profiling relied on immunoSEQ multiplex PCR, and the TCRdb table lists in-frame clones only, not all of them. In the table there are roughly 270,000 clones, roughly four fifths of which are singletons. Those enrolled, adults aged roughly 18 to 100 years, came from 24 US areas. Participants in the exposed group had met a COVID-19 case in the 2 weeks before joining the study. Germline V lookup: CDR1 KGHSH, CDR2 LQKENI. V dropped 0 bases and J dropped 5; count of bases not matched to a gene: 6. The CDR3 loop spans 15 amino acids.

Input material: PBMCs or T cells enriched from blood (not recorded which). This clonotype originated in a man between 40 and 49 years old who had been exposed to COVID-19. This chain links TRBV18 with TRBJ2-5, with TRBD2 matching 7 bases. CDR3 DNA sequence: TGTGCCAGCTCACCACCCGGGGGGAGCACGGAGACCCAGTACTTC. Translating gives CASSPPGGSTETQYF.